Sequencing of this TCR beta chain was carried out in a study of T cells in women clearing cervical HPV infection. Germline values: CDR1 SGHVS, CDR2 FQNEAQ. The CDR3 loop spans 14 amino acids. The V end was cut by 5 bases, the J end by 0 bases, with 8 bases between. Of note for this clone: Sequencing ends 3 residues short of the CDR3 end; the germline J gene provides the rest.

Using immunoSEQ multiplex PCR, the repertoire was profiled, and TCRdb retains in-frame clones only, with some absent. The sample table includes around 30,000 clones. The TCR sequence derives from a woman aged 18-70 years with a cervical HPV16 infection that either progressed to CIN3+ or cleared (not recorded which). The chain recombines TRBV7-8 with TRBJ1-3; TRBD1 might be the D (5 bases). The specimen sequenced was blood buffy coat. Here the CDR3 reads CASSRQPSGNTIYF. CDR3 DNA, as far as it was read: TGTGCCAGCAGCCGACAGCCCTCTGGAAACACC.